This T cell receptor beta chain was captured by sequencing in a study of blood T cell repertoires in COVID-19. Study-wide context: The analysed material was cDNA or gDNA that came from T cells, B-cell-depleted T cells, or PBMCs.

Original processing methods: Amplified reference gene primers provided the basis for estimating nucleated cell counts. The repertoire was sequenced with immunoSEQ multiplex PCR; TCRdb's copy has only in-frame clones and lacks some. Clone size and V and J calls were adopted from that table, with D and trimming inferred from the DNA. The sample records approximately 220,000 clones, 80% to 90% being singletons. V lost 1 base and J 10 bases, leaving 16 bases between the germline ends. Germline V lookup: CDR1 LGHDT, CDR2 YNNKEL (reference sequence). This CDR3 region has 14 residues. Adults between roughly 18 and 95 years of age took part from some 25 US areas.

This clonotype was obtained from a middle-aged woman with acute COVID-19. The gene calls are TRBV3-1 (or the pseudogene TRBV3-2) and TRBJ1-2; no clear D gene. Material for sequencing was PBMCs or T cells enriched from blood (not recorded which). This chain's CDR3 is CASSQVPSGKFYTF. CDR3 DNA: TGTGCCAGCAGCCAAGTCCCATCGGGGAAATTCTACACCTTC.